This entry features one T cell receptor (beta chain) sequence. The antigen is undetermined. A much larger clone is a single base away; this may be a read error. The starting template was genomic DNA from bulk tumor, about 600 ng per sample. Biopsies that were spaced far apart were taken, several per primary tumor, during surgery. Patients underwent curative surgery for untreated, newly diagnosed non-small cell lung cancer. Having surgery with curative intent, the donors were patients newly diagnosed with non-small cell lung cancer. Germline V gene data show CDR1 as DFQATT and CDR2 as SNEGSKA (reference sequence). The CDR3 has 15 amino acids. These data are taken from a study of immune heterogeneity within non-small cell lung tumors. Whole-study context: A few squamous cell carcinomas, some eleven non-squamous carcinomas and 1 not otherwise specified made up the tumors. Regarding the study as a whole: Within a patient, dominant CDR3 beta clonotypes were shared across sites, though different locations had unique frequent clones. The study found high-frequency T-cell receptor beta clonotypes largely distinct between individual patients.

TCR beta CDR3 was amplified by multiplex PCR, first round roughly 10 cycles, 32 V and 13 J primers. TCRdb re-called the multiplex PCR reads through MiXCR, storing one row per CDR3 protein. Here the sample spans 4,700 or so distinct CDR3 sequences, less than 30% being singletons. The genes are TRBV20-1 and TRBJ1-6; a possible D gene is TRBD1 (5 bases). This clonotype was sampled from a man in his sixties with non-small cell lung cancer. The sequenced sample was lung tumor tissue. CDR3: CSARDPGAIGSHLHF. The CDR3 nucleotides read TGCAGTGCTAGAGATCCCGGGGCCATAGGTTCACACCTCCACTTT.